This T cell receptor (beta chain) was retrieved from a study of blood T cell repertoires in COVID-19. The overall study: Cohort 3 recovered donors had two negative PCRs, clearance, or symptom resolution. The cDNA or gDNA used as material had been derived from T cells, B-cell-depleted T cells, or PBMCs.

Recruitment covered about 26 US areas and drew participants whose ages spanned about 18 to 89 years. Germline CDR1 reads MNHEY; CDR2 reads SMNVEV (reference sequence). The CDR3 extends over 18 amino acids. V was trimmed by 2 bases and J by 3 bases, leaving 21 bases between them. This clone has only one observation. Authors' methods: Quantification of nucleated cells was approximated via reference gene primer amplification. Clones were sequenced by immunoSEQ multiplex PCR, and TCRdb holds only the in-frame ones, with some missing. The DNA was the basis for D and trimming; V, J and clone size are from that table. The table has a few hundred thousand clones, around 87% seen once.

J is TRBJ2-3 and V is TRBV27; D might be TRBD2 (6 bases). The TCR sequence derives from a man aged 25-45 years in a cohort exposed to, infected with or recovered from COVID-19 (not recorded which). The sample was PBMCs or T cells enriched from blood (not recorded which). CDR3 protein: CASSLRQIAVDLTDTQYF. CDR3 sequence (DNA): TGTGCCAGCAGTTTACGTCAAATAGCGGTAGATTTGACAGATACGCAGTATTTT.